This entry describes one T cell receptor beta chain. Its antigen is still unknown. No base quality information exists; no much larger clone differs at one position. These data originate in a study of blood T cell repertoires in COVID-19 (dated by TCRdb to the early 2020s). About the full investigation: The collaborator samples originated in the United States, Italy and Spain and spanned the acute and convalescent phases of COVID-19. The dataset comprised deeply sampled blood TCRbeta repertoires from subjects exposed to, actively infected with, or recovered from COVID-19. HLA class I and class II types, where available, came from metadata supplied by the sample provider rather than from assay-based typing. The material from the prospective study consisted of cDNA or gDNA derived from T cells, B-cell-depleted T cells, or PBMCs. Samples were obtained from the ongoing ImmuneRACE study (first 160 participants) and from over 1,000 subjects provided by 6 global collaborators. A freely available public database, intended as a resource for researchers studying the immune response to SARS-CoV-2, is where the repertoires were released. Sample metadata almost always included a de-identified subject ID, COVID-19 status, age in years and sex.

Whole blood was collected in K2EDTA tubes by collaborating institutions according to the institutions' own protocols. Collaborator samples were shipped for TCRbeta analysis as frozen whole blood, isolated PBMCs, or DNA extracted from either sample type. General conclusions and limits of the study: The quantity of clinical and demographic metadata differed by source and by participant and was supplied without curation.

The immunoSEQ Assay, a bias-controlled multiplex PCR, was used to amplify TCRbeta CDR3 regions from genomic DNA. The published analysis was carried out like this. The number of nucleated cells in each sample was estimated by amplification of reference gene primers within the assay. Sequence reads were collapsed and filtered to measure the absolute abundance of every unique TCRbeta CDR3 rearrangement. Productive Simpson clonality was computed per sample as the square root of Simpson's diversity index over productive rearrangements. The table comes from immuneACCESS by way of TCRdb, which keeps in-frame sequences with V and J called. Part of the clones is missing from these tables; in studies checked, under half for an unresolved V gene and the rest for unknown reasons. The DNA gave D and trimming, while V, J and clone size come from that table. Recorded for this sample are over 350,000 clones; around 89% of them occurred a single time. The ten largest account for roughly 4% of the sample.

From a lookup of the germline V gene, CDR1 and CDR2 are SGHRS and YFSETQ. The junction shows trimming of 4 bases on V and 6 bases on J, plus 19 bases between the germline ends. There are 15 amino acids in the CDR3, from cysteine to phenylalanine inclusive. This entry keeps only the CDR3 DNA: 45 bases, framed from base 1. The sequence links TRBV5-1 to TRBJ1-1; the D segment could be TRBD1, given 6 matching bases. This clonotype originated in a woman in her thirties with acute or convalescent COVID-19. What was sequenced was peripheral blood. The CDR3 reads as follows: CASSAGGGMGAEAFF. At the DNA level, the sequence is TGCGCCAGCAGCGCTGGGGGGGGCATGGGCGCTGAAGCTTTCTTT.